This paragraph reports one T cell receptor (beta chain). Its antigen is not identified. Researchers isolated CD4+ T cells once approximately eleven days of culture had elapsed. The CDR3 is made up of 16 amino acids. CDR1 MNHEY and CDR2 SMNVEV come from the germline V gene (reference sequence). The ends were cut back, 5 bases at V and 4 bases at J, with 20 bases in the middle. Sequencing used immunoSEQ multiplex PCR; TCRdb keeps in-frame clones, though not all of them. Counted here are roughly 50,000 clones, around 67% occurring once; the ten biggest clones make up 4.5% to 7%. This record comes from a study of vaccination effects on CD4 cells after COVID-19. Whole-study context: Participants got two doses of BNT162b2 or mRNA-1273 vaccine. IL-2 at 10 IU/ml and peptides at 9.5 to 10 ug/ml were added to cultured PBMC, two million per well. General observations from the study: Vaccine-induced clones in healthy vaccinees cross-reacted with common cold coronaviruses in only 1 of 255 cases.

The J gene is TRBJ1-1, the V gene TRBV27; possible D gene TRBD1, 5 bases. This material consisted of CD4+ T cells from PBMCs cultured without peptide, taken before COVID-19 vaccination. The TCR was taken from a human donor who received a COVID-19 vaccine. The CDR3 loop reads CASSPAHGGKATEAFF. CDR3 DNA: TGTGCCAGCAGTCCCGCCCATGGGGGTAAGGCCACTGAAGCTTTCTTT.